This T cell receptor (beta chain) came from a study of PD-L1 blockade in urothelial cancer. Sequencing used immunoSEQ multiplex PCR; TCRdb keeps in-frame clones, though not all of them. The data show roughly 38,000 clones, around 80% seen once. This CDR3 has 12 amino acids. This sequence joins TRBV12-1 and TRBJ1-2; TRBD1 is the table's D call, not checked against the DNA. TRBV12-1 is termed a pseudogene. This specimen consisted of PBMCs, obtained around atezolizumab (anti-PD-L1) treatment. The clonotype originates from a man between 65 and 85 years old with urothelial cancer. In nucleotides, the CDR3 is TGTGCCAGGAGGGGACAGGGATATGGCTACACCTTC. Encoded protein: CARRGQGYGYTF.